This T cell receptor beta chain was captured by sequencing in a study of T cells in Graves' hyperthyroidism and ophthalmopathy. RNA transcripts yielded amplified TCR beta CDR3 regions. HTBI primers were employed in a first-round RT-PCR of the TCR CDR3. TCRdb reprocessed the multiplex PCR reads via MiXCR and lists one record per CDR3 protein. The table shows around 300,000 distinct CDR3 sequences, with about 14% occurring only once. Looked up from germline, CDR1 is LGHDT and CDR2 is YNNKEL (reference sequence). The CDR3 is made up of 15 amino acids. Trimming shortened V by 0 bases and J by 1 base, and 9 bases separated the two germline ends. This clonotype was observed a few times. These patients, aged 18 to 65, had recently diagnosed hyperthyroidism lasting under 2 months.

The V call is TRBV3-1, the J call TRBJ2-5; D not certain. The sample taken for sequencing was blood. The clonotype was recovered from a woman younger than 45 with Graves' hyperthyroidism. CDR3: CASSQDLPVQETQYF. CDR3 coding DNA: TGTGCCAGCAGCCAAGATTTGCCAGTCCAAGAGACCCAGTACTTC.